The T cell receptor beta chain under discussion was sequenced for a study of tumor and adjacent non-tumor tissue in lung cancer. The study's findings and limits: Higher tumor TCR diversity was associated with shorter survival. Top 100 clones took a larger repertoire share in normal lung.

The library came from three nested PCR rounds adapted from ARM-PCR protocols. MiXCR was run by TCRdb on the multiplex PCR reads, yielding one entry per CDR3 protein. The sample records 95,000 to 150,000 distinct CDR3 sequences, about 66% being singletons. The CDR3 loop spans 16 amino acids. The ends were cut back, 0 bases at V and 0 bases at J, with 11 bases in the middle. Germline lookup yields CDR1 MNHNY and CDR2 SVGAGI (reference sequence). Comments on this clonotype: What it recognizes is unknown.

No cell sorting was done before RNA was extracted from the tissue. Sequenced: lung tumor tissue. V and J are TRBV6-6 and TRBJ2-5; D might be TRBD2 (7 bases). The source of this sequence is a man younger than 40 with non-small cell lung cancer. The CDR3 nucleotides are TGTGCCAGCAGTTACTCGGGGGCGGGGGACCAAGAGACCCAGTACTTC. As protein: CASSYSGAGDQETQYF.